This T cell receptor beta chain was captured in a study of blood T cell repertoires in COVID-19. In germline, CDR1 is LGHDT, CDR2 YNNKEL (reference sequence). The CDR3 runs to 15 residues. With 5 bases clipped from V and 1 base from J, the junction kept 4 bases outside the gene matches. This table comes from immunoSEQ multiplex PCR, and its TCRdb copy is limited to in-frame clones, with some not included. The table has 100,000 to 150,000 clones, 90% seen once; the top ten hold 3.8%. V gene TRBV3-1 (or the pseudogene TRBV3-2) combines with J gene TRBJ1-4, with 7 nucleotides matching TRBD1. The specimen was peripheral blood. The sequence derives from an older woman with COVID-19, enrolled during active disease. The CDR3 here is CASSTSGGTNEKLFF. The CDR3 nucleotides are TGTGCCAGCAGCACATCAGGGGGAACTAATGAAAAACTGTTTTTT.